This TCR beta chain comes out of a study of blood T cell repertoires in COVID-19. The method was immunoSEQ multiplex PCR; TCRdb's version includes in-frame clones alone and lacks a portion of them. Seen here are some 120,000 clones, about four fifths observed once, and the top ten hold 10% to 15%. Germline CDR1 and CDR2: LGHDT and YNNKEL (reference sequence). J was trimmed by 2 bases and V by 0 bases; bases with no gene match: 5. The CDR3 is 16 amino acids. Material: peripheral blood. This rearrangement joins TRBV3-1 (or the pseudogene TRBV3-2) to TRBJ2-7, with 9 positions matching TRBD1. This TCR came from a human donor in a cohort sampled during active COVID-19. The CDR3 loop reads CASSQDIQGATYEQYF. Written as DNA, the CDR3 is TGTGCCAGCAGCCAAGATATACAGGGGGCCACCTACGAGCAGTACTTC.